This TCR beta chain originates from a study of T cell changes during pregnancy in multiple sclerosis. To note about this clone: The conserved phenylalanine or tryptophan is not found at the CDR3 terminus, so this likely reflects a read error. It is unclear where the CDR3 begins or ends on the DNA, so no DNA is shown, and the CDR3 is as TCRdb lists it.

The table came from immunoSEQ multiplex PCR; TCRdb's copy has only in-frame clones and leaves some out. Of about 61,000 clones detected, 80% to 90% appear once; the ten largest clones hold approximately 1%. With termini counted, the CDR3 has 11 amino acids. Germline CDR1 is SEHNR and CDR2 is FQNEAQ (reference sequence). The V call is TRBV7-9, the J call TRBJ2-7; the table's TRBD1 call for D was not verified on the DNA. Sequencing was performed on peripheral blood, taken in the first trimester of pregnancy. The receptor was isolated from a female donor in good health, enrolled as a control in a pregnancy study. CDR3 region: CASSSEGQFFG.